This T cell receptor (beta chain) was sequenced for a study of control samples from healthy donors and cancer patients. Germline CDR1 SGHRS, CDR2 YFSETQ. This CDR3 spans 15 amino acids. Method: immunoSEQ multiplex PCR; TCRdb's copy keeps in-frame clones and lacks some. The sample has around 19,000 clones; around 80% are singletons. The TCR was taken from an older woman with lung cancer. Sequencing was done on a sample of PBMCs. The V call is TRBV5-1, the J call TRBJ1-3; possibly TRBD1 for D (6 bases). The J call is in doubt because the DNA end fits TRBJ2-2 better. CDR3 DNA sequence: TGCGCCAGCAGCTTTGGGACAACGAACACCGGGGAGCTGTTTTTT. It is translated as CASSFGTTNTGELFF.